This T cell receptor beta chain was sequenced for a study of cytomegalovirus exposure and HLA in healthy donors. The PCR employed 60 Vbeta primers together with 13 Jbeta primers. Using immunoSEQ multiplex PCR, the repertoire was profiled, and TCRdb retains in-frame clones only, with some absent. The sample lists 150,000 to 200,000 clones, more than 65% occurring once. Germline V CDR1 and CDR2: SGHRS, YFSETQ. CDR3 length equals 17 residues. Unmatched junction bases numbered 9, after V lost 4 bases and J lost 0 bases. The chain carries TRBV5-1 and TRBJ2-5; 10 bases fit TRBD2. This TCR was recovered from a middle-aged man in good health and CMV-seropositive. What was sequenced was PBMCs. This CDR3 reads CASSPQTSGVYQETQYF. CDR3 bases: TGCGCCAGCAGCCCTCAAACTAGCGGGGTCTACCAAGAGACCCAGTACTTC.